This T cell receptor (beta chain) stems from a study of T-cell reconstitution after alpha-beta-depleted transplantation in children. A TCRbeta library incorporating unique molecular identifiers was prepared. One entry per CDR3 protein results from TCRdb running MiXCR on the PCR reads. The repertoire consists of around 530,000 distinct CDR3 sequences, with around a third occurring once and the leading ten covering around 2.4%. The germline gives CDR1 DFQATT, CDR2 SNEGSKA (reference sequence). This CDR3 is 13 amino acids long. Trimming cost V 6 bases and J 4 bases; bases outside gene matches: 5. V usage is TRBV20-1 and J usage is TRBJ2-3; 9 bases line up with TRBD2. The receptor's source is a human donor who donated a stem cell graft to a child with aplastic anemia. The sample consisted of PBMCs from the stem cell graft donor, taken from the stem cell graft. The CDR3 here is CSAGREGADTQYF. Here the CDR3 DNA reads TGCAGTGCGGGGCGGGAGGGTGCAGATACGCAGTATTTT.